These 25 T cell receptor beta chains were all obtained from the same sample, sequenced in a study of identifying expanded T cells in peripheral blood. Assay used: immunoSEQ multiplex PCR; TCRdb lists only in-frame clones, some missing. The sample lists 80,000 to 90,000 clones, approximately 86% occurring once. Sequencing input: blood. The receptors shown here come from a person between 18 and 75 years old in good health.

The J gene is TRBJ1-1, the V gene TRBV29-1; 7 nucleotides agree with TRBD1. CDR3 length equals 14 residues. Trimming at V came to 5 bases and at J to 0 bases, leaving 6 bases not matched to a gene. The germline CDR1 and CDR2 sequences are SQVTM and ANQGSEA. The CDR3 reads CSVRAGTVNTEAFF. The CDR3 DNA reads TGCAGCGTTCGGGCTGGGACAGTGAACACTGAAGCTTTCTTT.

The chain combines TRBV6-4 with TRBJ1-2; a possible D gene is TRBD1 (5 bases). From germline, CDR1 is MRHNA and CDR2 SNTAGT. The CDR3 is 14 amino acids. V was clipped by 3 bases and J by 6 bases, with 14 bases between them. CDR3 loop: CASSESGFSNGYTF. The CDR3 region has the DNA TGTGCCAGCAGTGAATCAGGGTTCTCGAATGGCTACACCTTC.

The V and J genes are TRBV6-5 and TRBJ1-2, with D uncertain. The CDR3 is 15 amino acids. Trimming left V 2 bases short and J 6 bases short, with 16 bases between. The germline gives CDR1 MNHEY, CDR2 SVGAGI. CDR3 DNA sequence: TGTGCCAGCAGTTACAGTCCCCTTCAAGCAGATGGCTACACCTTC. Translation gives CASSYSPLQADGYTF.

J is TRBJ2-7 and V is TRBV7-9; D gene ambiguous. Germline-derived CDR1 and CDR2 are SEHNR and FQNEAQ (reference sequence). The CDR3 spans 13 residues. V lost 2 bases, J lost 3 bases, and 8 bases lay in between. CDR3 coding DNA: TGTGCCAGCAGCTTAAGACATAACTACGAGCAGTACTTC. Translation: CASSLRHNYEQYF. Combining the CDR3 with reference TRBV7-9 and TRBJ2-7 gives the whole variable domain DTGVSQNPRHKITKRGQNVTFRCDPISEHNRLYWYRQTLGQGPEFLTYFQNEAQLEKSRLLSDRFSAERPKGSFSTLEIQRTEQGDSAMYLCASSLRHNYEQYFGPGTRLTVT.

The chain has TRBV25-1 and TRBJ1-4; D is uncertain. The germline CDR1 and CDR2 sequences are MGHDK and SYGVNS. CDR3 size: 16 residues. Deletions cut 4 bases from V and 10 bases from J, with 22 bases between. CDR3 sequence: CASSGPGLDQRRKLFF. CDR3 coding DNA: TGTGCCAGCAGTGGACCGGGCCTCGACCAGAGGAGAAAACTGTTTTTT. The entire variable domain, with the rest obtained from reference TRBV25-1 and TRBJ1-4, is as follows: EADIYQTPRYLVIGTGKKITLECSQTMGHDKMYWYQQDPGMELHLIHYSYGVNSTEKGDLSSESTVSRIRTEHFPLTLESARPSHTSQYLCASSGPGLDQRRKLFFGSGTQLSVL.

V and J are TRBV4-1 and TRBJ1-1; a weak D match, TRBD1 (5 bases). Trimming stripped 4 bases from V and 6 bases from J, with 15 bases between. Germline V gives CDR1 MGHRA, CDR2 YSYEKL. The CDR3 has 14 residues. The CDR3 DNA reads TGCGCCAGCAGCCGGACACCTGTGGGATCTGAAGCTTTCTTT. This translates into CASSRTPVGSEAFF.

CDR3 sequence: CASSLLAGGYETQYF. The DNA of the CDR3 is TGCGCCAGCAGCCTCCTAGCGGGGGGGTACGAGACCCAGTACTTC. This sequence joins TRBV5-1 and TRBJ2-5; TRBD2 aligns across 12 bases. V was clipped by 4 bases and J by 5 bases; unmatched bases: 6. The CDR3 runs 15 residues. Germline-derived CDR1 and CDR2 are SGHRS and YFSETQ.

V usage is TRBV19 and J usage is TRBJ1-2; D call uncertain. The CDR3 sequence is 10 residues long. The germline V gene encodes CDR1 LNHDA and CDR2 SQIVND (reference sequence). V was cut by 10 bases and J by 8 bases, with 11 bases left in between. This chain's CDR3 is CATGSRGYTF. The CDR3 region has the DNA TGTGCCACCGGTTCAAGGGGCTACACCTTC.

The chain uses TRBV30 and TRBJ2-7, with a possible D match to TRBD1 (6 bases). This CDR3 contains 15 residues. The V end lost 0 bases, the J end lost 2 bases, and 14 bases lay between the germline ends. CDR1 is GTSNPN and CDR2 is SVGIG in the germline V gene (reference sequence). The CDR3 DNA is TGTGCCTGGAGTGTTGGACAGCTCCTCACCTACGAGCAGTACTTC. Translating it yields CAWSVGQLLTYEQYF. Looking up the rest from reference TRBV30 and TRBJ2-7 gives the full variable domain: SQTIHQWPATLVQPVGSPLSLECTVEGTSNPNLYWYRQAAGRGLQLLFYSVGIGQISSEVPQNLSASRPQDRQFILSSKKLLLSDSGFYLCAWSVGQLLTYEQYFGPGTRLTVT.

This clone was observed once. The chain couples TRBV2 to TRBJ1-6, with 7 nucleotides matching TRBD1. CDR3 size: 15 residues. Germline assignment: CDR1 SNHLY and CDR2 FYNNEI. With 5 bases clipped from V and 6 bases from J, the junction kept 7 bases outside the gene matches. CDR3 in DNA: TGTGCCAGCAGTAGAAGGACAGGAGCTAATTCACCCCTCCACTTT. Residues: CASSRRTGANSPLHF. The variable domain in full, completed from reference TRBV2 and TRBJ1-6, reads EPEVTQTPSHQVTQMGQEVILRCVPISNHLYFYWYRQILGQKVEFLVSFYNNEISEKSEIFDDQFSVERPDGSNFTLKIRSTKLEDSAMYFCASSRRTGANSPLHFGNGTRLTVT.

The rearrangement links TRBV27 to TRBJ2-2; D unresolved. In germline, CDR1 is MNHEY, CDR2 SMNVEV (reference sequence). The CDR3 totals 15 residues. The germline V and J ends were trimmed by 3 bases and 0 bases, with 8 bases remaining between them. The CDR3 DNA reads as TGTGCCAGCAGTTTGAACGCAGCGAACACCGGGGAGCTGTTTTTT. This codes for CASSLNAANTGELFF.

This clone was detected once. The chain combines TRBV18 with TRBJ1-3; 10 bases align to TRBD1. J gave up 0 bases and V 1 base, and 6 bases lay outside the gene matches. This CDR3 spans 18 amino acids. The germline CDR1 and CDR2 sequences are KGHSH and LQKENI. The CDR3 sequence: CASSPRIDRGHSGNTIYF. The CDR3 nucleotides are TGTGCCAGCTCACCACGCATTGACAGGGGGCACTCTGGAAACACCATATATTTT.

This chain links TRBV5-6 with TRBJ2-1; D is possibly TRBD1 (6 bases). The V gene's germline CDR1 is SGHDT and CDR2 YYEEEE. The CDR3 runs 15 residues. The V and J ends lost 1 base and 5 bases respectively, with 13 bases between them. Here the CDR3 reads CASSLRRTVNNEQFF. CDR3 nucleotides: TGTGCCAGCAGCTTGCGAAGGACAGTTAACAATGAGCAGTTCTTC. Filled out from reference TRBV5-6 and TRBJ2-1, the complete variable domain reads DAGVTQSPTHLIKTRGQQVTLRCSPKSGHDTVSWYQQALGQGPQFIFQYYEEEERQRGNFPDRFSGHQFPNYSSELNVNALLLGDSALYLCASSLRRTVNNEQFFGPGTRLTVL.

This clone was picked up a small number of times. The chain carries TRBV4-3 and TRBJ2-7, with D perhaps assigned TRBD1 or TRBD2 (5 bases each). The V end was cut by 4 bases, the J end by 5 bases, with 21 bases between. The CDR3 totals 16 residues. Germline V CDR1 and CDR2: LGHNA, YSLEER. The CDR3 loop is CASSLTWIVGENEQYF. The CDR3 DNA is TGCGCCAGCAGCCTAACGTGGATCGTGGGGGAAAACGAGCAGTACTTC.

For the CDR3, the DNA is TGTGCCAGCAGCTTGGACCCCCCCGACAGCGCCAATTCACCCCTCCACTTT. This encodes CASSLDPPDSANSPLHF. This chain uses TRBV5-6 with TRBJ1-6, with a tentative D call TRBD1 (5 bases). The CDR3 has 17 amino acids. The V gene's germline CDR1 is SGHDT and CDR2 YYEEEE. The V and J ends lost 0 bases and 7 bases respectively, with 17 bases between them.

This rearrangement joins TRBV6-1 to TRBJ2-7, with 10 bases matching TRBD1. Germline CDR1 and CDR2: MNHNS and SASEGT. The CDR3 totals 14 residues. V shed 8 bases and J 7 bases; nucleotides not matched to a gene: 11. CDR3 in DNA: TGTGCCAGCTACGCGACAGGGGGCTTGAGTGAGCAGTACTTC. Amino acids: CASYATGGLSEQYF.

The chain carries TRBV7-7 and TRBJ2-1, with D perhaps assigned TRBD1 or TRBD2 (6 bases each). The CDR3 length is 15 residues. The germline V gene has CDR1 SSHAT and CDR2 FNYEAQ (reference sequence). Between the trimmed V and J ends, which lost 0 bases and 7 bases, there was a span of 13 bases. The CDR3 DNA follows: TGTGCCAGCAGCTTAGCGCCGGGGGCACATAATGAGCAGTTCTTC. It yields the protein CASSLAPGAHNEQFF. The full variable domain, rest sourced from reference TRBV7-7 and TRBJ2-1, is GAGVSQSPRYKVTKRGQDVTLRCDPISSHATLYWYQQALGQGPEFLTYFNYEAQPDKSGLPSDRFSAERPEGSISTLTIQRTEQRDSAMYRCASSLAPGAHNEQFFGPGTRLTVL.

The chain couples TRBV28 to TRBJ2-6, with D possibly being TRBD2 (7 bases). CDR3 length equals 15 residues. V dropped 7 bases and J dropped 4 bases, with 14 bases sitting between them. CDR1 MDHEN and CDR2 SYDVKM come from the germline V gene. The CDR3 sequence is CASTLRGAGANVLTF. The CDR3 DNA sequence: TGTGCCAGCACCCTCCGGGGGGCGGGGGCCAACGTCCTGACTTTC.

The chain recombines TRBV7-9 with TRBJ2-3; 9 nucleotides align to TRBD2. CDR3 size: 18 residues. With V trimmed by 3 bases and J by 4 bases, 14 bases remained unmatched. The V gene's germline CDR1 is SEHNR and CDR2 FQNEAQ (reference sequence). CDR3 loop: CASSFTLAGGLMADTQYF. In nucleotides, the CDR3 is TGTGCCAGCAGCTTTACCTTGGCGGGGGGGCTAATGGCAGATACGCAGTATTTT.

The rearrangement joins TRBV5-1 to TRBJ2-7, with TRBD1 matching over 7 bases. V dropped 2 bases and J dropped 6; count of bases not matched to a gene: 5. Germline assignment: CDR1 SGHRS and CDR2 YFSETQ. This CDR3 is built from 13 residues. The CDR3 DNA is TGCGCCAGCAGCTTCGACAGGGTGGGCGAGCAGTACTTC. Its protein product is CASSFDRVGEQYF.

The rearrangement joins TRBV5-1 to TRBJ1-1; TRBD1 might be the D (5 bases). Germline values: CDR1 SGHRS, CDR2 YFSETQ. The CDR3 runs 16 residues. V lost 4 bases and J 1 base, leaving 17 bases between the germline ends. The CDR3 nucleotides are TGCGCCAGCAGCCCCCGGGCGAGGGGTGGGAACACTGAAGCTTTCTTT. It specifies CASSPRARGGNTEAFF.

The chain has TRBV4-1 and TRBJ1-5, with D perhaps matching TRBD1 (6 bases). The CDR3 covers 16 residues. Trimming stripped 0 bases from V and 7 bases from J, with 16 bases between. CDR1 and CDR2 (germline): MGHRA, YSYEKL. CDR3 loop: CASSQELGGAGQPQHF. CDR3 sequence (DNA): TGCGCCAGCAGCCAAGAGCTGGGGGGCGCAGGGCAGCCCCAGCATTTT.

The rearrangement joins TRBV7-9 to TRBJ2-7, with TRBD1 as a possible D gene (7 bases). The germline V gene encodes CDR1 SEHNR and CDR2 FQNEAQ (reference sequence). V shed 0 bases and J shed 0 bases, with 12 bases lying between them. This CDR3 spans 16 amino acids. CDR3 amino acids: CASSLAEGTVSYEQYF. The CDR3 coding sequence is TGTGCCAGCAGCTTAGCGGAGGGGACAGTCTCCTACGAGCAGTACTTC.

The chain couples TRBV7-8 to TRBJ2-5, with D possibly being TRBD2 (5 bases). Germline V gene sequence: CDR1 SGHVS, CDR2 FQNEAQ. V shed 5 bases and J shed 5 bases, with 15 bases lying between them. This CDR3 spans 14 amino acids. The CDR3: CASSPTRVGETQYF. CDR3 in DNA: TGTGCCAGCAGCCCGACGCGGGTCGGGGAGACCCAGTACTTC.

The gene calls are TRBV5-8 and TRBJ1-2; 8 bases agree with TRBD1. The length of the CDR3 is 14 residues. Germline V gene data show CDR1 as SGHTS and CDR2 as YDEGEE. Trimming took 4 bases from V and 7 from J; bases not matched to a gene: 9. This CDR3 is CASSARGQVLGYTF. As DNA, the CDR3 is TGTGCCAGCAGCGCCCGGGGACAGGTGCTTGGCTACACCTTC.